The 26 T cell receptor beta chains listed next were all sequenced from one sample in a study of PD-1 blockade in mismatch repair-deficient tumors. Some clones are missing from TCRdb's copy, which holds only in-frame ones; the method was immunoSEQ multiplex PCR. The table lists 11,000 to 15,000 clones, 80% to 90% of them singletons. The input for sequencing was PBMCs, taken approximately 14 weeks after starting pembrolizumab. Every receptor here comes from an adult with mismatch repair-deficient cancer.

The chain joins TRBV7-6 to TRBJ2-5; 7 bases match TRBD1. Trimming at V came to 4 bases and at J to 1 base, leaving 9 bases not matched to a gene. Germline V gene data show CDR1 as SGHVS and CDR2 as FNYEAQ. The CDR3 is 16 residues long. The CDR3 loop reads CASSSNRGGGQETQYF. The CDR3 nucleotides are TGTGCCAGCAGCTCCAACAGGGGTGGGGGCCAAGAGACCCAGTACTTC.

The V call is TRBV9, the J call TRBJ1-4; perhaps TRBD1 as D (5 bases). The CDR3 contains 15 residues. Germline V lookup: CDR1 SGDLS, CDR2 YYNGEE. Trimming stripped 0 bases from V and 8 bases from J, with 14 bases between. CDR3 sequence (DNA): TGTGCCAGCAGCGTAGGCTGGGGCGCTGACGAAAAACTGTTTTTT. Translation gives CASSVGWGADEKLFF.

The genes are TRBV5-1 and TRBJ1-4; 8 bases line up with TRBD1. CDR3 length equals 14 residues. Germline CDR1 SGHRS, CDR2 YFSETQ. Trimming took 6 bases from V and 8 from J; bases not matched to a gene: 9. The CDR3 bases are TGCGCCAGCAAAGACCAGGGGGCTTTAGAAAAACTGTTTTTT. Encoded protein: CASKDQGALEKLFF.

The chain recombines TRBV19 with TRBJ2-2; 7 bases are shared with TRBD2. This CDR3 has 14 residues. Trimming cost V 5 bases and J 2 bases; bases outside gene matches: 2. Germline CDR1 and CDR2: LNHDA and SQIVND (reference sequence). For the CDR3, the DNA is TGTGCCAGTAGTTGGGACTACAACACCGGGGAGCTGTTTTTT. This codes for CASSWDYNTGELFF.

V and J are TRBV28 and TRBJ2-7; 13 bases agree with TRBD2. V lost 5 bases to trimming and J lost 5 bases; unmatched junction nucleotides: 6. The CDR3 loop spans 15 amino acids. CDR1 is MDHEN, CDR2 SYDVKM, per germline. CDR3 region: CASSPKGLAGNEQYF. In DNA form, the CDR3 reads TGTGCCAGCAGTCCCAAGGGACTAGCGGGAAACGAGCAGTACTTC. The variable domain in full, completed from reference TRBV28 and TRBJ2-7, reads DVKVTQSSRYLVKRTGEKVFLECVQDMDHENMFWYRQDPGLGLRLIYFSYDVKMKEKGDIPEGYSVSREKKERFSLILESASTNQTSMYLCASSPKGLAGNEQYFGPGTRLTVT.

This clone was detected only once. V is TRBV28 and J is TRBJ2-2, with 11 bases fitting TRBD2. CDR1 and CDR2 (germline): MDHEN, SYDVKM. V shed 5 bases, J shed 3 bases, and the junction held 2 bases outside the gene matches. This CDR3 contains 15 residues. The CDR3 nucleotides read TGTGCCAGCAGTACTAGCGGGAGACACACCGGGGAGCTGTTTTTT. It codes for CASSTSGRHTGELFF.

The chain carries TRBV28 and TRBJ1-1; no reliable D call. This CDR3 is 16 amino acids long. Trimming took off 6 bases at V and 4 bases at J, with 21 bases between the two ends. CDR1 is MDHEN and CDR2 is SYDVKM in the germline V gene. For the CDR3, the DNA is TGTGCCAGCAGGACCGGAGGACCCCTCGGTGGCACTGAAGCTTTCTTT. Residues: CASRTGGPLGGTEAFF.

This sequence joins TRBV5-8 and TRBJ1-2; D is uncertain. In germline, CDR1 is SGHTS, CDR2 YDEGEE. The CDR3 sequence is 15 residues long. V was pared by 0 bases and J by 4 bases, with 13 bases between. CDR3 loop: CASSLVALRGYGYTF. The DNA for the CDR3 is TGTGCCAGCAGCTTGGTAGCCCTGCGAGGCTATGGCTACACCTTC.

The V call is TRBV5-1, the J call TRBJ2-1; the match to TRBD1 covers 11 bases. The germline V gene has CDR1 SGHRS and CDR2 YFSETQ. V shed 6 bases, J shed 8 bases, and the junction held 7 bases outside the gene matches. The CDR3 spans 14 residues. CDR3 protein: CASTQGQGVHEQFF. The DNA for the CDR3 is TGCGCCAGCACTCAGGGACAGGGGGTCCATGAGCAGTTCTTC.

The genes are TRBV6-4 and TRBJ2-3, with 11 bases fitting TRBD2. This CDR3 is 16 amino acids long. V dropped 6 bases and J dropped 6; count of bases not matched to a gene: 11. Germline loops: CDR1 MRHNA, CDR2 SNTAGT. The DNA of the CDR3 is TGTGCCAGCAGCGTACACGGGACTAGCGGATTGGATACGCAGTATTTT. As protein: CASSVHGTSGLDTQYF.

This clone was seen more than once but under ten times. The J gene is TRBJ2-7, the V gene TRBV18; a weak D match, TRBD2 (5 bases). The V end lost 2 bases, the J end lost 0 bases, and 8 bases lay between the germline ends. From germline, CDR1 is KGHSH and CDR2 LQKENI. The CDR3 has 14 amino acids. For the CDR3, the DNA is TGTGCCAGCTCACCAGTTAGCGTCTCCTACGAGCAGTACTTC. Protein: CASSPVSVSYEQYF.

The genes are TRBV5-1 and TRBJ2-3; D is unresolved. From germline, CDR1 is SGHRS and CDR2 YFSETQ. V was cut by 4 bases and J by 2 bases, with 5 bases left in between. CDR3 length: 12 residues. CDR3 sequence (DNA): TGCGCCAGCAGCCGGTCCACAGATACGCAGTATTTT. It is translated as CASSRSTDTQYF.

This clone has just a few counts. The chain combines TRBV2 with TRBJ2-7, with TRBD1 matching over 11 bases. This CDR3 contains 14 residues. J gave up 5 bases and V 9 bases, and 9 bases lay outside the gene matches. Germline V gene lookup returns CDR1 SNHLY and CDR2 FYNNEI. CDR3 sequence (DNA): TGTGCCAGTAGGCAGGACAGGGGGCAGCACGAGCAGTACTTC. Protein sequence: CASRQDRGQHEQYF.

The CDR3 protein is CASSLPTGVETQYF. The CDR3 DNA sequence: TGCGCCAGCAGCCTACCGACAGGGGTCGAGACCCAGTACTTC. The chain is built from TRBV5-1 and TRBJ2-5, with TRBD1 matching over 8 bases. CDR1 and CDR2 (germline): SGHRS, YFSETQ. V shed 4 bases and J 5 bases; nucleotides not matched to a gene: 7. CDR3 length: 14 residues.

CDR3 loop: CASSRTGGAVPEAFF. CDR3 nucleotide sequence: TGTGCCAGCAGCCGGACAGGGGGCGCCGTCCCTGAAGCTTTCTTT. The rearrangement uses TRBV7-2 and TRBJ1-1; 11 bases map to TRBD1. Germline values: CDR1 SGHTA, CDR2 FQGNSA. The CDR3 is 15 amino acids. V gave up 5 bases and J gave up 6 bases; unmatched junction bases: 8. Full variable domain (remainder filled in from reference TRBV7-2 and TRBJ1-1): GAGVSQSPSNKVTEKGKDVELRCDPISGHTALYWYRQSLGQGLEFLIYFQGNSAPDKSGLPSDRFSAERTGGSVSTLTIQRTQQEDSAVYLCASSRTGGAVPEAFFGQGTRLTVV.

CDR3 sequence: CASSREQGGYEQYF. In nucleotides, the CDR3 is TGTGCCAGCAGTCGGGAACAGGGGGGCTACGAGCAGTACTTC. The chain carries TRBV7-6 and TRBJ2-7; TRBD1 matches 8 bases. This CDR3 comprises 14 residues. The trim removed 6 bases at V and 3 bases at J, leaving 7 bases unmatched. The germline gives CDR1 SGHVS, CDR2 FNYEAQ.

The chain couples TRBV4-2 to TRBJ2-1; 10 bases align to TRBD2. The J segment lost 0 bases and the V segment lost 5 bases, leaving 1 base of the junction unmatched. Germline CDR1 LGHNA, CDR2 YNFKEQ. This CDR3 region has 15 residues. The CDR3 region has the DNA TGTGCCAGCAGCTCTAGCGGGAGCTCCTACAATGAGCAGTTCTTC. Its translation is CASSSSGSSYNEQFF.

The chain employs TRBV27 and TRBJ1-2; D unclear. Germline V gene sequence: CDR1 MNHEY, CDR2 SMNVEV (reference sequence). The V end lost 4 bases, the J end lost 2 bases, and 14 bases lay between the germline ends. The CDR3 length is 15 residues. The CDR3 DNA reads TGTGCCAGCAGTTACGACCCGACGGGGAACTATGGCTACACCTTC. Residues: CASSYDPTGNYGYTF.

This clone was observed once. The V call is TRBV9, the J call TRBJ2-1, with TRBD2 matching 7 bases. Germline lookup yields CDR1 SGDLS and CDR2 YYNGEE. The CDR3 length is 15 residues. V dropped 2 bases and J dropped 0; count of bases not matched to a gene: 2. CDR3 DNA: TGTGCCAGCAGCGTGAGCGGGGTCTCCTACAATGAGCAGTTCTTC. Translated, it gives CASSVSGVSYNEQFF.

V gene TRBV7-3 combines with J gene TRBJ2-7; 12 bases line up with TRBD2. Germline V gene lookup returns CDR1 SGHTA and CDR2 FQGTGA. The CDR3 contains 15 residues. Trimming cost V 5 bases and J 5 bases; bases outside gene matches: 7. The CDR3 is CASSPSSGRVHEQYF. CDR3 coding DNA: TGTGCCAGCAGCCCCTCTAGCGGGAGGGTTCACGAGCAGTACTTC.

The chain uses TRBV7-9 and TRBJ1-1, with 8 bases aligning to TRBD1. This CDR3 has 15 residues. Germline loops: CDR1 SEHNR, CDR2 FQNEAQ (reference sequence). With 4 bases clipped from V and 3 bases from J, the junction kept 7 bases outside the gene matches. The CDR3 region is CASSYGQGMDTEAFF. The DNA for the CDR3 is TGTGCCAGCAGCTATGGACAGGGAATGGACACTGAAGCTTTCTTT. The whole variable domain, filled in from reference TRBV7-9 and TRBJ1-1, reads DTGVSQNPRHKITKRGQNVTFRCDPISEHNRLYWYRQTLGQGPEFLTYFQNEAQLEKSRLLSDRFSAERPKGSFSTLEIQRTEQGDSAMYLCASSYGQGMDTEAFFGQGTRLTVV.

V usage is TRBV7-2 and J usage is TRBJ2-2; tentative D call: TRBD2 (6 bases). The V and J ends lost 1 base and 4 bases respectively, with 16 bases between them. The V gene's germline CDR1 is SGHTA and CDR2 FQGNSA. This CDR3 contains 17 residues. The CDR3 reads CASSLGAGSGLTGELFF. CDR3 nucleotide sequence: TGTGCCAGCAGCTTAGGGGCGGGGAGCGGGCTCACCGGGGAGCTGTTTTTT.

The gene calls are TRBV5-4 and TRBJ2-1; TRBD2 agrees at 8 bases. Per germline, CDR1 SGHNT and CDR2 YYREEE (reference sequence). V lost 1 base, J lost 7 bases, and 10 bases stayed unmatched. CDR3 length: 16 residues. The CDR3 region is CASSLRKLAVWNEQFF. DNA for the CDR3: TGTGCCAGCAGCTTGAGAAAACTAGCGGTCTGGAATGAGCAGTTCTTC. Variable domain in full (rest from reference TRBV5-4 and TRBJ2-1): ETGVTQSPTHLIKTRGQQVTLRCSSQSGHNTVSWYQQALGQGPQFIFQYYREEENGRGNFPPRFSGLQFPNYSSELNVNALELDDSALYLCASSLRKLAVWNEQFFGPGTRLTVL.

The chain couples TRBV29-1 to TRBJ1-2; tentatively, D is TRBD1 (6 bases). This CDR3 region has 12 residues. The V gene's germline CDR1 is SQVTM and CDR2 ANQGSEA. Trimming left V 6 bases short and J 8 bases short, with 16 bases between. Here the CDR3 reads CSVLSDSRGYTF. Here the CDR3 DNA reads TGCAGCGTCCTCTCGGACAGTCGGGGCTACACCTTC.

The chain links TRBV7-3 to TRBJ2-1; TRBD2 matches 8 bases. Per the germline V gene, CDR1 is SGHTA and CDR2 is FQGTGA. V was pared by 2 bases and J by 2 bases, with 2 bases of the junction left unmatched. This CDR3 is 15 amino acids long. The CDR3 nucleotides are TGTGCCAGCAGCTTAGTAGCGGGACCCTACAATGAGCAGTTCTTC. It translates to CASSLVAGPYNEQFF.

The V call is TRBV7-7, the J call TRBJ2-3; 8 bases are shared with TRBD1. The germline gives CDR1 SSHAT, CDR2 FNYEAQ (reference sequence). The length of the CDR3 is 16 residues. V lost 5 bases to trimming and J lost 2 bases; unmatched junction nucleotides: 9. The DNA for the CDR3 is TGTGCCAGCAGCCTGGGGGCAGGGGGCCTCACAGATACGCAGTATTTT. The encoded protein is CASSLGAGGLTDTQYF.